Following are 24 T cell receptor beta chains from one sample sequenced in a study of T cell repertoires in cytomegalovirus infection. TCRdb called the reads again in MiXCR, with one record for every CDR3 protein. Among tens of thousands of distinct CDR3 sequences listed, about 19% were seen once. Their antigens remain unidentified. Sequencing was performed on CD8+ T cells from cultured PBMCs, taken from culture after CMV antigen stimulation. These TCRs come from a human donor in good health (CMV status not recorded). Some clones in this sample may be carry-over from other donors' samples.

The genes are TRBV12-3 or TRBV12-4 and TRBJ1-4, with TRBD1 matching 8 bases. The CDR3 covers 15 residues. The J segment lost 5 bases and the V segment lost 6 bases, leaving 8 bases of the junction unmatched. CDR3 loop: CASRSDREGNEKLFF. The CDR3 DNA sequence: TGTGCCAGCAGGTCGGACAGGGAAGGCAATGAAAAACTGTTTTTT.

This clonotype was counted only a few times. This chain uses TRBV29-1 with TRBJ1-1; 8 nucleotides line up with TRBD1. CDR3 length equals 13 residues. Trimming cost V 5 bases and J 4 bases; bases outside gene matches: 6. Germline loops: CDR1 SQVTM, CDR2 ANQGSEA. The CDR3 nucleotides read TGCAGCGTTCTACCGACAGGGGCCACTGAAGCTTTCTTT. This sequence encodes CSVLPTGATEAFF.

The chain is built from TRBV7-8 and TRBJ1-5; 8 nucleotides line up with TRBD1. The V gene end was trimmed by 2 bases and the J gene end by 0 bases; junction bases not matched to a gene: 6. This CDR3 is built from 17 residues. Per the germline V gene, CDR1 is SGHVS and CDR2 is FQNEAQ. The CDR3 DNA reads TGTGCCAGCAGCTTAATTCGGCAGGGGGCTAGCAATCAGCCCCAGCATTTT. Translated, it gives CASSLIRQGASNQPQHF.

On this clonotype: The junction and the germline gene differ at one end; a read error may be behind it. This chain joins TRBV4-2 and TRBJ2-2; perhaps D is TRBD1 or TRBD2 (5 bases each). The CDR3 is made up of 17 amino acids. CDR1 and CDR2 (germline): LGHNA, YNFKEQ. In nucleotides, the CDR3 is TGTGCCAACAGCCAAGAATGGAGGCAGGGCGCGACCGGGGAGCTGTTTTTT. This codes for CANSQEWRQGATGELFF.

The V and J genes are TRBV7-9 and TRBJ1-1; weak D call: TRBD1 (5 bases). Trimming removed 1 base from V and 0 bases from J, with 18 bases in between. Germline V gives CDR1 SEHNR, CDR2 FQNEAQ (reference sequence). This CDR3 spans 18 amino acids. The CDR3 sequence: CASSLGVFDGQMNTEAFF. The CDR3 DNA is TGTGCCAGCAGCTTAGGGGTCTTCGACGGACAAATGAACACTGAAGCTTTCTTT.

Notes on this clonotype: The CDR3 carries no conserved terminal phenylalanine or tryptophan, so it likely arises from a read error. This chain joins TRBV27 and TRBJ2-2; D is undetermined. The germline CDR1 and CDR2 sequences are MNHEY and SMNVEV (reference sequence). The CDR3 is 12 residues long. V was shortened by 2 bases and J by 7 bases, with 5 bases between the two germline ends. The CDR3 spells CASSLPLGELFL. The CDR3 DNA reads as TGTGCCAGCAGTTTACCCCTCGGGGAGCTGTTTTTA.

The V gene is TRBV28, the J gene TRBJ2-7; D is undetermined. Between the trimmed V and J ends, which lost 4 bases and 4 bases, there was a span of 11 bases. Germline V gene data show CDR1 as MDHEN and CDR2 as SYDVKM. CDR3 size: 13 residues. CDR3: CASSYQPPYEQYF. The CDR3 bases are TGTGCCAGCAGTTATCAGCCACCTTACGAGCAGTACTTC.

The chain recombines TRBV14 with TRBJ2-7; TRBD1 matches at 7 bases. The ends lost 4 bases at V and 3 bases at J; junction bases unmatched: 3. Looked up from germline, CDR1 is SGHDN and CDR2 is FVKESK. The CDR3 extends over 13 amino acids. In DNA form, the CDR3 reads TGTGCCAGCAGCCGCCGACAGGGCTACGAGCAGTACTTC. Its translation is CASSRRQGYEQYF.

This clonotype occurred many times. This chain links TRBV7-8 with TRBJ2-3; the D gene is possibly TRBD2 (6 bases). The CDR3 has 18 amino acids. With 2 bases removed from V and 2 bases from J, the gap between germline ends came to 20 bases. Looked up from germline, CDR1 is SGHVS and CDR2 is FQNEAQ. As DNA, the CDR3 is TGTGCCAGCAGCTTACTCGCGGGGCCTACCGCTTCCACAGATACGCAGTATTTT. Translating it yields CASSLLAGPTASTDTQYF.

The chain recombines TRBV6-5 with TRBJ1-4; D not certain. V was shortened by 2 bases and J by 0 bases, with 10 bases between the two germline ends. The length of the CDR3 is 16 residues. The germline gives CDR1 MNHEY, CDR2 SVGAGI. The CDR3 bases are TGTGCCAGCAGTTACGCGGGGAGTGCAACTAATGAAAAACTGTTTTTT. As protein: CASSYAGSATNEKLFF.

This rearrangement joins TRBV7-6 to TRBJ2-2; possibly TRBD2 for D (5 bases). Per the germline V gene, CDR1 is SGHVS and CDR2 is FNYEAQ. With 7 bases removed from V and 1 base from J, the gap between germline ends came to 13 bases. This CDR3 comprises 15 residues. CDR3 loop: CASTWRSENTGELFF. The CDR3 nucleotides read TGTGCCAGCACATGGAGGAGTGAGAACACCGGGGAGCTGTTTTTT.

The chain carries TRBV12-3 or TRBV12-4 and TRBJ1-2; no clear D. Trimming took off 3 bases at V and 2 bases at J, with 7 bases between the two ends. The CDR3 runs 13 residues. The CDR3 spells CASSFAQNYGYTF. CDR3 coding DNA: TGTGCCAGCAGTTTTGCCCAAAACTATGGCTACACCTTC.

This clonotype was seen a few times. V gene TRBV7-6 combines with J gene TRBJ1-2, with 7 nucleotides matching TRBD1. From germline, CDR1 is SGHVS and CDR2 FNYEAQ. With V trimmed by 4 bases and J by 3 bases, 8 bases remained unmatched. The CDR3 runs 15 residues. CDR3 protein: CASSSPGTAHYGYTF. CDR3 DNA sequence: TGTGCCAGCAGCTCGCCCGGGACAGCGCACTATGGCTACACCTTC.

The rearrangement links TRBV7-6 to TRBJ1-4, with a weak D call TRBD1 (6 bases). CDR3 length: 15 residues. V dropped 5 bases and J dropped 4 bases, with 14 bases sitting between them. The germline V gene has CDR1 SGHVS and CDR2 FNYEAQ. The CDR3, as DNA: TGTGCCAGCAGCCCAGGGGCGGAGGATAATGAAAAACTGTTTTTT. This sequence encodes CASSPGAEDNEKLFF.

This clonotype turned up a few times. V usage is TRBV7-2 and J usage is TRBJ2-7; weak D call: TRBD1 (5 bases). Deletions cut 2 bases from V and 4 bases from J, with 15 bases between. The CDR3 extends over 15 amino acids. Germline V CDR1 and CDR2: SGHTA, FQGNSA. The CDR3 here is CASSLYVGADYEQYF. The CDR3 DNA follows: TGTGCCAGCAGCTTATATGTAGGGGCGGATTACGAGCAGTACTTC.

This clonotype was detected only a few times. The CDR3 nucleotides are TGTGCCAGCAGTTACAGGGGGCGATCCTACGAGCAGTACTTC. Its translation: CASSYRGRSYEQYF. The V gene is TRBV27, the J gene TRBJ2-7, with 9 nucleotides matching TRBD1. The CDR3 extends over 14 amino acids. V was clipped by 4 bases and J by 1 base; unmatched bases: 2. The germline V gene encodes CDR1 MNHEY and CDR2 SMNVEV (reference sequence).

This clonotype was found a few times. The rearrangement uses TRBV20-1 and TRBJ2-2; 10 bases are shared with TRBD2. After removal of 0 bases from V and 3 bases from J, the junction contained 7 bases not matched to a gene. The CDR3 has 17 residues. Germline V gene lookup returns CDR1 DFQATT and CDR2 SNEGSKA (reference sequence). CDR3 in amino acids: CSARDRELAGYTGELFF. The CDR3 coding sequence is TGCAGTGCTAGAGATCGGGAACTAGCGGGATACACCGGGGAGCTGTTTTTT.

The rearrangement joins TRBV12-3 or TRBV12-4 to TRBJ2-5, with 7 positions matching TRBD1. This CDR3 is built from 13 residues. V lost 8 bases to trimming and J lost 5 bases; unmatched junction nucleotides: 8. The CDR3 nucleotides read TGTGCCAGCGGGGACAGTATGGCGGAGACCCAGTACTTC. It codes for CASGDSMAETQYF.

This clonotype was seen only a few times. The chain couples TRBV4-1 to TRBJ2-2; D is uncertain. Germline values: CDR1 MGHRA, CDR2 YSYEKL. Trimming pared 0 bases from V and 6 bases from J, leaving 14 bases between. This CDR3 is 16 amino acids long. CDR3 loop: CASSQDPGVPAGELFF. The CDR3 bases are TGCGCCAGCAGCCAAGACCCCGGCGTTCCAGCCGGGGAGCTGTTTTTT.

The rearrangement joins TRBV7-9 to TRBJ1-1; D is possibly TRBD1 (5 bases). The CDR3 runs 15 residues. V was shortened by 5 bases and J by 1 base, with 14 bases between the two germline ends. Germline V CDR1 and CDR2: SEHNR, FQNEAQ (reference sequence). This chain's CDR3 is CASSRPDGANTEAFF. DNA for the CDR3: TGTGCCAGCAGCCGACCCGATGGGGCGAACACTGAAGCTTTCTTT.

V usage is TRBV11-2 and J usage is TRBJ1-6, with D unclear. This CDR3 is built from 12 residues. With 5 bases removed from V and 10 bases from J, the gap between germline ends came to 9 bases. Germline V CDR1 and CDR2: SGHAT, FQNNGV. The CDR3 region has the DNA TGTGCCAGCAGCCCGTTCTCATCACCCCTCCACTTT. Its translation: CASSPFSSPLHF.

The V call is TRBV24-1, the J call TRBJ1-1, with D unresolved. V lost 9 bases and J 2 bases, leaving 12 bases between the germline ends. This CDR3 spans 13 amino acids. CDR1 and CDR2 from the germline V gene are KGHDR and SFDVKD. The CDR3 spells CATGGRGNTEAFF. The CDR3 region has the DNA TGTGCCACCGGAGGACGGGGAAACACTGAAGCTTTCTTT.

There are a few counts of this clonotype. The chain carries TRBV7-2 and TRBJ1-1; D might be TRBD1 (6 bases). This CDR3 is 16 amino acids long. Trimming pared 4 bases from V and 1 base from J, leaving 16 bases between. Germline CDR1 and CDR2: SGHTA and FQGNSA. The CDR3 DNA sequence: TGTGCCAGCAGCTCATTTTACAGGGCCGAGAACACTGAAGCTTTCTTT. Its protein is CASSSFYRAENTEAFF.

The CDR3 DNA follows: TGTGCCAGCAGCTTGGGGGACAATGAGCAGTTCTTC. It specifies CASSLGDNEQFF. This chain uses TRBV7-9 with TRBJ2-1; D may correspond to TRBD1 or TRBD2 (5 bases each). The V gene lost 3 bases and the J gene lost 5 bases, with 5 bases spanning the gap. Germline-derived CDR1 and CDR2 are SEHNR and FQNEAQ (reference sequence). This CDR3 comprises 12 residues.